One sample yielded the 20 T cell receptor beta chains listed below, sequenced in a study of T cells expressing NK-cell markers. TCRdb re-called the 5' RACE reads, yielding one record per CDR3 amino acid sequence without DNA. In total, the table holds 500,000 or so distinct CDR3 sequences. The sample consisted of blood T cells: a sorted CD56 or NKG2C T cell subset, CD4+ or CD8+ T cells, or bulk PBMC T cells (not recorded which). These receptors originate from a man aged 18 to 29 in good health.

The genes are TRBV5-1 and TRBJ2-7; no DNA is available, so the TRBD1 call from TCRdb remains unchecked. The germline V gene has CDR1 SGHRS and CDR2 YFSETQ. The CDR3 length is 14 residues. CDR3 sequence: CASSPEPTGDEQYF.

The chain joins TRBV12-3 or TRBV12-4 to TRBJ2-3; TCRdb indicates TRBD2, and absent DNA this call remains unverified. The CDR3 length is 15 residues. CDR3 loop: CASRGLPTSTDTQYF.

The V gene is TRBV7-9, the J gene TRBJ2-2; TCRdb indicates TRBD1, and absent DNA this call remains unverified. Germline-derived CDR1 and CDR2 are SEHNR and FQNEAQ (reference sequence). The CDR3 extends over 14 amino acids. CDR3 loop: CASRPGQGAFGLFF.

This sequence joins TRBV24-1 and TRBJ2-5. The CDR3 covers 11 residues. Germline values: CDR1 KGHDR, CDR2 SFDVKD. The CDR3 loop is CATQFQETQYF.

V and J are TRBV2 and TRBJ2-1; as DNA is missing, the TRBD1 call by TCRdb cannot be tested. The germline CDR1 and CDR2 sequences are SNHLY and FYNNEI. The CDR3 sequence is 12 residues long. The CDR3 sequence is CATVGVFNEQFF.

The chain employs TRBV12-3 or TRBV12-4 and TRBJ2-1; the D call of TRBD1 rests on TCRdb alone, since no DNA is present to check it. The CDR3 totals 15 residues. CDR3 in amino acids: CASSLGQGLLNEQFF.

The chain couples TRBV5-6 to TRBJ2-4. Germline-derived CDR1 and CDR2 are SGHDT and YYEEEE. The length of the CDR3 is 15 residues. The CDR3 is CASSLDGRLKNIQYF.

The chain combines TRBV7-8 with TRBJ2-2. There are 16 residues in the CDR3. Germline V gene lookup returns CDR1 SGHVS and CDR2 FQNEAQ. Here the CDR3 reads CASSLLGSTNTGELFF.

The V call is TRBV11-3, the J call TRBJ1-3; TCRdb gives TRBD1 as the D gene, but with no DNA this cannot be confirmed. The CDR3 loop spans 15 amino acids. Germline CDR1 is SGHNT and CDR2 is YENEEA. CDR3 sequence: CASSPGQGPGNTIYF.

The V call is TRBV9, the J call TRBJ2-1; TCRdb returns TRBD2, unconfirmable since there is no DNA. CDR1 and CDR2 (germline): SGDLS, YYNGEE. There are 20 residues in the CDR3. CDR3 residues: CASSAPLTGTSGKPHNEQFF.

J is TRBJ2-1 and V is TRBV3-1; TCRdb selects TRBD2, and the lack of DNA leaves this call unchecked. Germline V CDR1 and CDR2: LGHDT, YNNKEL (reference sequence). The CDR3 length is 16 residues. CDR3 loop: CASSQDFERGDNEQFF.

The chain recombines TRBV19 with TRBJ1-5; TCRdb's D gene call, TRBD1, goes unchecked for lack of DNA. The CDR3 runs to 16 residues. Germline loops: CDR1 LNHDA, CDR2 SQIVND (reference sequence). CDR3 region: CASSDRGLYVNQPQHF.

CDR3 amino acids: CSAAPGTADSPLHF. The chain employs TRBV20-1 and TRBJ1-6; TCRdb indicates TRBD1, and absent DNA this call remains unverified. Germline-derived CDR1 and CDR2 are DFQATT and SNEGSKA (reference sequence). This CDR3 contains 14 residues.

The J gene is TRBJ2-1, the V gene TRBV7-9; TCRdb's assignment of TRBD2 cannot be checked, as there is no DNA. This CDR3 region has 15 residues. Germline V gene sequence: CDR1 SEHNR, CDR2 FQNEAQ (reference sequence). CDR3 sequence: CASSSSGVPYNEQFF. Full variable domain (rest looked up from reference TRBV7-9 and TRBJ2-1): DTGVSQNPRHKITKRGQNVTFRCDPISEHNRLYWYRQTLGQGPEFLTYFQNEAQLEKSRLLSDRFSAERPKGSFSTLEIQRTEQGDSAMYLCASSSSGVPYNEQFFGPGTRLTVL.

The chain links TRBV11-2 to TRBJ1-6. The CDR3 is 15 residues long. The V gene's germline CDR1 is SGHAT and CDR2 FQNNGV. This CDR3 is CASSFGPSQNSPLHF.

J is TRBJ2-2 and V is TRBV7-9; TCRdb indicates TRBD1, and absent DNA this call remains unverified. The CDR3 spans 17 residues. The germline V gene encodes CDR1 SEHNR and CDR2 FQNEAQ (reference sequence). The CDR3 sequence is CASSLPESLPNTGELFF.

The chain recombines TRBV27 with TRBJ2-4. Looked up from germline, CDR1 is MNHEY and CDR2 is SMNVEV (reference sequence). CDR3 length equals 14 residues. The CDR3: CASSLMGIGDIQYF.

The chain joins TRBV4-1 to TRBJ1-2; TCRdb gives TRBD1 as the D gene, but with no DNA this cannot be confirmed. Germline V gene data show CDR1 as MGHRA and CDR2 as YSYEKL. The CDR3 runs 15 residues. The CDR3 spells CASSQAGTESYGYTF.

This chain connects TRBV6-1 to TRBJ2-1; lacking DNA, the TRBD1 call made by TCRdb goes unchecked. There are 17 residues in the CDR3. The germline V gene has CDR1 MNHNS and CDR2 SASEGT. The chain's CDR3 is CASSGTTTGGAVNEQFF.

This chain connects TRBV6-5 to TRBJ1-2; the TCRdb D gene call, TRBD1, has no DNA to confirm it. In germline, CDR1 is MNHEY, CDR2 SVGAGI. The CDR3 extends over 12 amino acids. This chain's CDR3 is CASTRGDYGYTF.